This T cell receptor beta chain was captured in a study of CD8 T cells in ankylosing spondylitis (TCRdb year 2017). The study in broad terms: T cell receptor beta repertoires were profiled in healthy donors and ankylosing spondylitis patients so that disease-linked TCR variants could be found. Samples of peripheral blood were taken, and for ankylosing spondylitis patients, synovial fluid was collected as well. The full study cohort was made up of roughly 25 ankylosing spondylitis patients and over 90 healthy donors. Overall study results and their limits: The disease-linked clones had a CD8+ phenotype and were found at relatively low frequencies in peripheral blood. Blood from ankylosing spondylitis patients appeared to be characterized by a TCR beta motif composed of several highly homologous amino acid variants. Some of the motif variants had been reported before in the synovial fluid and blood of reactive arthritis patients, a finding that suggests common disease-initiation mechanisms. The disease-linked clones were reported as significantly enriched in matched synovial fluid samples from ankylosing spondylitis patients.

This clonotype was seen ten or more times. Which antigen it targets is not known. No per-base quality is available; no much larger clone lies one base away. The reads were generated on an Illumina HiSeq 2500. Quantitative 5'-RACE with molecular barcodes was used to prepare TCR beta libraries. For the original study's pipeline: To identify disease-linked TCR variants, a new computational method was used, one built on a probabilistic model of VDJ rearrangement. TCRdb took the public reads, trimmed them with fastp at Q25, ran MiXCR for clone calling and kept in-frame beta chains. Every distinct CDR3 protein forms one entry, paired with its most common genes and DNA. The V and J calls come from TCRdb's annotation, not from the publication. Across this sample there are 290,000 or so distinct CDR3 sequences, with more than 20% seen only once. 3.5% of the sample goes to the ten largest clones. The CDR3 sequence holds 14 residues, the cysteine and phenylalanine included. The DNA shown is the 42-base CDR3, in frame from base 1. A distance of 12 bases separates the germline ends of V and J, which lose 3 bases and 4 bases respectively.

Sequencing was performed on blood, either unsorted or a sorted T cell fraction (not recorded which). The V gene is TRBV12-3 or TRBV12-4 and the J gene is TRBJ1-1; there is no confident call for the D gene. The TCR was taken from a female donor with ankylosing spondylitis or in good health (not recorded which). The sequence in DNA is TGTGCCAGCAGTTTGGATGGCGGAACCACTGAAGCTTTCTTT. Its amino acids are CASSLDGGTTEAFF.